This T cell receptor (beta chain) was captured in a study of cytomegalovirus exposure and HLA in healthy donors. V was shortened by 0 bases and J by 0 bases, with 12 bases between the two germline ends. CDR3 length: 18 residues. Germline CDR1 is SGHVS and CDR2 is FNYEAQ. A note on this clone: Its antigen is undetermined.

Study-wide points: Listed as cytomegalovirus-associated were 164 TCR beta chains. Testing in vitro showed a few CMV-associated chains specific for CMV antigens. The dataset shows that most TCR sequences were rare, while some public TCRs occurred in many donors. First-cohort TCR clusters tended to co-occur in the roughly 130 validation repertoires, a later analysis found.

The table came from immunoSEQ multiplex PCR; TCRdb's copy has only in-frame clones and leaves some out. The table records roughly 150,000 clones, almost 85% of them present only once. This clonotype originated in a man aged 25-45 years in good health and CMV-seropositive. The chain carries TRBV7-6 and TRBJ2-6, with TRBD1 as a possible D gene (5 bases). Sequenced material: PBMCs. CDR3 DNA: TGTGCCAGCAGCTTAGCGGGGCCCCGCATCTCTGGGGCCAACGTCCTGACTTTC. Its protein product is CASSLAGPRISGANVLTF.